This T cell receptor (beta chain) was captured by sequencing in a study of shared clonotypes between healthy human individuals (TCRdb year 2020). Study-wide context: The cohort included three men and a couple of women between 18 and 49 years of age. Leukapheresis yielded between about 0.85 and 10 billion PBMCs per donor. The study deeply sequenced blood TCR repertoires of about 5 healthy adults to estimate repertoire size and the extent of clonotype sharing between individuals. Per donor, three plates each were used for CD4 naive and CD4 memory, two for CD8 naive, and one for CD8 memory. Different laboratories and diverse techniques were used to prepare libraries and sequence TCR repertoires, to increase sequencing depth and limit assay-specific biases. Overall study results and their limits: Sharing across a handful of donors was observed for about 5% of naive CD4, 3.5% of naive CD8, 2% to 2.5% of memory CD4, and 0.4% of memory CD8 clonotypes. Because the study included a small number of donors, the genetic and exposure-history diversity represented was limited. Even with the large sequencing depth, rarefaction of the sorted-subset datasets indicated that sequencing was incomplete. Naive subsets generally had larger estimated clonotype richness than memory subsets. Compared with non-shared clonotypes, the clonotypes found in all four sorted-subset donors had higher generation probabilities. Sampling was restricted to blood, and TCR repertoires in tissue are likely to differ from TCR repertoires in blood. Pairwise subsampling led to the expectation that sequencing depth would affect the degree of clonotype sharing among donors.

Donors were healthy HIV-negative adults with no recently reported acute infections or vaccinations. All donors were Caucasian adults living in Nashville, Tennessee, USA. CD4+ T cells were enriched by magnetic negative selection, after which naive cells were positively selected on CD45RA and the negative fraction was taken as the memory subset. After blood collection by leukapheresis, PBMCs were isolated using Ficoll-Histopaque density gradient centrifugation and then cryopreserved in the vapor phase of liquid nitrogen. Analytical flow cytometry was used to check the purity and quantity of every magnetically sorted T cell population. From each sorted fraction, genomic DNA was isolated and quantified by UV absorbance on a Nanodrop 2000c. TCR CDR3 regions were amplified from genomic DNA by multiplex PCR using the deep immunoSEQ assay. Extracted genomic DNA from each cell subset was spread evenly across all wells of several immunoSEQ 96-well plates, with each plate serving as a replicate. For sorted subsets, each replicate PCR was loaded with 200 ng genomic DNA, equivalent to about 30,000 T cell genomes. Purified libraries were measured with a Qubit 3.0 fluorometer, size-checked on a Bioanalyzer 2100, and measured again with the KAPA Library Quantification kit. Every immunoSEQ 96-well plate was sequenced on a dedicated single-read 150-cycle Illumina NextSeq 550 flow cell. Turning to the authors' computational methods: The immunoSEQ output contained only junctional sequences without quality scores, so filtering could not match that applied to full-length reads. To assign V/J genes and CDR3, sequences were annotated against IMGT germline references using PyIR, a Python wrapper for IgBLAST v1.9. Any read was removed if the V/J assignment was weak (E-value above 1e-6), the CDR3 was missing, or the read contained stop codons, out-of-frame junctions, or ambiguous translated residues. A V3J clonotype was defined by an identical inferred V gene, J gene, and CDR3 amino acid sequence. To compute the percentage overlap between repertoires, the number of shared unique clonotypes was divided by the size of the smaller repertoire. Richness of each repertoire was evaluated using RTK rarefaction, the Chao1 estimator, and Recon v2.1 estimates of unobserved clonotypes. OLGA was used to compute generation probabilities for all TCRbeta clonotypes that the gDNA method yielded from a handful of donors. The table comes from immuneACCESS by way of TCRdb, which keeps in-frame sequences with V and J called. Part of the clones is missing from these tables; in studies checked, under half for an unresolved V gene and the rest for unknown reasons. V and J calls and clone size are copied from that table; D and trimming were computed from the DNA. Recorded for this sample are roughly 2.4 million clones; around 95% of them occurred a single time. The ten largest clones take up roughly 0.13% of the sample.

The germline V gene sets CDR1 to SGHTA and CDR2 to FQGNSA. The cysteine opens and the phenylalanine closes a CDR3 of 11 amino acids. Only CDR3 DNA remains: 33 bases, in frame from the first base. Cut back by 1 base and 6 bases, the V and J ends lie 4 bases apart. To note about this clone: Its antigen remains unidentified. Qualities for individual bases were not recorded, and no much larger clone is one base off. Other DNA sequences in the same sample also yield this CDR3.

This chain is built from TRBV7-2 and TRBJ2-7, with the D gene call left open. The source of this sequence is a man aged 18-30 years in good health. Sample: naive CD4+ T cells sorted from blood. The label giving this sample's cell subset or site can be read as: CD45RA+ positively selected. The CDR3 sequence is CASSLVSEQYF. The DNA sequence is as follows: TGTGCCAGCAGCTTAGTCAGCGAGCAGTACTTC.